This entry lists 10 T cell receptor beta chains sequenced from one sample in a study of T cells expressing NK-cell markers. Reprocessing the 5' RACE reads, TCRdb reports a single entry for every CDR3 protein and omits DNA. Its table lists around 470,000 distinct CDR3 sequences. Material for sequencing was blood T cells: a sorted CD56 or NKG2C T cell subset, CD4+ or CD8+ T cells, or bulk PBMC T cells (not recorded which). The receptors here all came from a woman in her 50s in good health.

The rearrangement uses TRBV7-9 and TRBJ1-2. CDR1 is SEHNR, CDR2 FQNEAQ, per germline (reference sequence). The CDR3 sequence is 12 residues long. CDR3 protein: CASSFGADGYTF. The variable domain in full, completed from reference TRBV7-9 and TRBJ1-2, reads DTGVSQNPRHKITKRGQNVTFRCDPISEHNRLYWYRQTLGQGPEFLTYFQNEAQLEKSRLLSDRFSAERPKGSFSTLEIQRTEQGDSAMYLCASSFGADGYTFGSGTRLTVV.

The rearrangement links TRBV11-3 to TRBJ1-1. Germline lookup yields CDR1 SGHNT and CDR2 YENEEA. This CDR3 is built from 14 residues. The CDR3 here is CASSLGTLEAEAFF. Looking up the rest from reference TRBV11-3 and TRBJ1-1 gives the full variable domain: EAGVVQSPRYKIIEKKQPVAFWCNPISGHNTLYWYLQNLGQGPELLIRYENEEAVDDSQLPKDRFSAERLKGVDSTLKIQPAELGDSAVYLCASSLGTLEAEAFFGQGTRLTVV.

This sequence joins TRBV7-9 and TRBJ2-5; TCRdb outputs TRBD1, but without DNA this stays unchecked. The CDR3 has 16 amino acids. Germline loops: CDR1 SEHNR, CDR2 FQNEAQ (reference sequence). CDR3 protein: CASSPRDRLGSQTQYF.

The J gene is TRBJ2-7, the V gene TRBV9; TCRdb proposes TRBD2, but this gene call is untestable without DNA. This CDR3 comprises 16 residues. In germline, CDR1 is SGDLS, CDR2 YYNGEE. This CDR3 is CASSVGGTSGTYEQYF.

The genes are TRBV5-1 and TRBJ1-6; TCRdb indicates TRBD1, and absent DNA this call remains unverified. This CDR3 has 15 residues. Germline-derived CDR1 and CDR2 are SGHRS and YFSETQ. The CDR3 here is CASSFLDRVTSPLHF.

The genes are TRBV20-1 and TRBJ2-3; TCRdb's D call of TRBD2 is untestable without DNA. Germline V gene sequence: CDR1 DFQATT, CDR2 SNEGSKA (reference sequence). The CDR3 runs to 15 residues. Here the CDR3 reads CSAREREWSTDTQYF.

The V gene is TRBV24-1, the J gene TRBJ1-1; TCRdb's D call, TRBD1, is unchecked because there is no DNA. The germline gives CDR1 KGHDR, CDR2 SFDVKD. This CDR3 is 15 amino acids long. CDR3 residues: CATKGTGVESTEAFF.

The V call is TRBV7-6, the J call TRBJ2-3; TCRdb's D call of TRBD1 is untestable without DNA. The CDR3 has 13 amino acids. Germline CDR1 and CDR2: SGHVS and FNYEAQ. CDR3 sequence reads: CASSLGGTRAQYF.

The V gene is TRBV12-3 or TRBV12-4, the J gene TRBJ2-1; TCRdb designates TRBD2, a call that cannot be tested without DNA. The CDR3 is 15 amino acids. CDR3 in amino acids: CASRKKREGMNEQFF.

This chain links TRBV12-3 or TRBV12-4 with TRBJ2-1. The length of the CDR3 is 11 residues. The CDR3 spells CASSLGVSQFF.